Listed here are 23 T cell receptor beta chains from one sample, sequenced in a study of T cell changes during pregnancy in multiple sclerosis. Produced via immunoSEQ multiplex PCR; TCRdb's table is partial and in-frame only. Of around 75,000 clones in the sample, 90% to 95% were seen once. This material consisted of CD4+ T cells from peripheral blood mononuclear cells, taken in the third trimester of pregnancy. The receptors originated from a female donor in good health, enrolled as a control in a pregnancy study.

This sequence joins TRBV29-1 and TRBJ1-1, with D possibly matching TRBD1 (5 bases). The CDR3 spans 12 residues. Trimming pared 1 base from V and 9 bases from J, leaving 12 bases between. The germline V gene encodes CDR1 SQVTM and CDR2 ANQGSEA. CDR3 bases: TGCAGCGTTGAAGTTTCCGGGGGTAAAGCTTTCTTT. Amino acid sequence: CSVEVSGGKAFF.

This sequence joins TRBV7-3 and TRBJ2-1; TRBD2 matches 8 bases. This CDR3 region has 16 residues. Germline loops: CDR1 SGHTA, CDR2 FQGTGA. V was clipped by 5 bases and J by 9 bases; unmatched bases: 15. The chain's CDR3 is CASSPSRGGPSTEQFF. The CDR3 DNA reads TGTGCCAGCAGCCCTAGTCGGGGGGGGCCAAGTACTGAGCAGTTCTTC.

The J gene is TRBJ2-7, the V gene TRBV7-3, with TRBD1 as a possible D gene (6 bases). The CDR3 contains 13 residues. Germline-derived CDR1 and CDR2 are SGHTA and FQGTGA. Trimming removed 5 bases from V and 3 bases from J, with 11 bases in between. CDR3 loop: CASSQLQGYEQYF. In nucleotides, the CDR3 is TGTGCCAGCAGCCAATTACAGGGCTACGAGCAGTACTTC.

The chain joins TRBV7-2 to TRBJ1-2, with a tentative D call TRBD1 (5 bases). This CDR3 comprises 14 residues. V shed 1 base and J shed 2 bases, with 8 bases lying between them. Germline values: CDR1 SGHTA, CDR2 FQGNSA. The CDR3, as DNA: TGTGCCAGCAGCTTAGGCGGGACGAACTATGGCTACACCTTC. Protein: CASSLGGTNYGYTF.

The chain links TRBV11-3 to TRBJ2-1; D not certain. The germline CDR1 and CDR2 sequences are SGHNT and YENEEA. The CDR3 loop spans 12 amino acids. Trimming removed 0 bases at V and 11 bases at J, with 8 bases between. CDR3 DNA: TGTGCCAGCAGCTTAGATCCGCGCCAGCAGTTCTTC. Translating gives CASSLDPRQQFF.

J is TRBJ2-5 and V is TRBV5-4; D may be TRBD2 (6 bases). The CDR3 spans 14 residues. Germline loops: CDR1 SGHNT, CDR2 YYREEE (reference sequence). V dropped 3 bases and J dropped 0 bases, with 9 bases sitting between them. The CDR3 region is CASSSGDYQETQYF. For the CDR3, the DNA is TGTGCCAGCAGCTCTGGGGACTACCAAGAGACCCAGTACTTC.

DNA of the CDR3: TGTGCCAGCAGCGTAGCCCCCCACGGACTAGCGGGGAATAATACGCAGTATTTT. It encodes CASSVAPHGLAGNNTQYF. The rearrangement joins TRBV9 to TRBJ2-3; 12 nucleotides agree with TRBD2. This CDR3 spans 18 amino acids. From germline, CDR1 is SGDLS and CDR2 YYNGEE. The J segment lost 7 bases and the V segment lost 0 bases, leaving 12 bases of the junction unmatched.

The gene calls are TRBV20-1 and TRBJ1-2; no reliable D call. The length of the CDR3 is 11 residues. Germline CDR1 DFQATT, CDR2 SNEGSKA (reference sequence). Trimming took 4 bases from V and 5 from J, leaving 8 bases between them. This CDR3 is CSAMEGYGYTF. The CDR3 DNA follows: TGCAGTGCTATGGAGGGATATGGCTACACCTTC.

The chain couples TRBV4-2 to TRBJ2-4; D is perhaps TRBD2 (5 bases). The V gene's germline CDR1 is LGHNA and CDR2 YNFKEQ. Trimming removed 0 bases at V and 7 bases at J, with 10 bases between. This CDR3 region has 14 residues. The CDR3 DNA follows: TGTGCCAGCAGCCAAGACCCGGGAAGGAACATTCAGTACTTC. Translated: CASSQDPGRNIQYF.

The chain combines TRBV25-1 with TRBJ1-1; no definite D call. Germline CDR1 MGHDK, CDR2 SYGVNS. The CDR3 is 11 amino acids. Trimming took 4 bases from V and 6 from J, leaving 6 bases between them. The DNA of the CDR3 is TGTGCCAGCAGTGCCGGTGCTGAAGCTTTCTTT. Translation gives CASSAGAEAFF.

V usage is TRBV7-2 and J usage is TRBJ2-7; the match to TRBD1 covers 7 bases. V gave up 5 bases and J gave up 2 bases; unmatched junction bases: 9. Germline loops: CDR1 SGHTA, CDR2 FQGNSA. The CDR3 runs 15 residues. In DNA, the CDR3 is TGTGCCAGCAGCCAAGCCGGGACAGCAGCCTACGAGCAGTACTTC. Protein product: CASSQAGTAAYEQYF.

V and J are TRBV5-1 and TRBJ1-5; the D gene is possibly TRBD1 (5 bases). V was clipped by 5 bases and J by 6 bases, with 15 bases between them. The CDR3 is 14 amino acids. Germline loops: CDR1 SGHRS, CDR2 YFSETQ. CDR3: CASRPFDSSQPQHF. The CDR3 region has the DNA TGCGCCAGCAGGCCTTTCGACAGTTCTCAGCCCCAGCATTTT.

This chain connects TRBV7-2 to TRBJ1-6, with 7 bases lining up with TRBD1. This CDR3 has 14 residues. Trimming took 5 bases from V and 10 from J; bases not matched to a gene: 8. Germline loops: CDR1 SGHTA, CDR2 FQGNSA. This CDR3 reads CASSQRQGNSPLHF. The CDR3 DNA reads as TGTGCCAGCAGCCAACGACAGGGCAACTCACCCCTCCACTTT.

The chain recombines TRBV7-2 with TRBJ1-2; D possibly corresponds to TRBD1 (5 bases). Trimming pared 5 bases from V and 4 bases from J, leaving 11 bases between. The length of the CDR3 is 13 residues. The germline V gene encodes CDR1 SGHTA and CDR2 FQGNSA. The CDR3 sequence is CASSPTATYGYTF. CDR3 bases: TGTGCCAGCAGCCCGACAGCCACCTATGGCTACACCTTC. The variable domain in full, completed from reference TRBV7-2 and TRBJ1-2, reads GAGVSQSPSNKVTEKGKDVELRCDPISGHTALYWYRQSLGQGLEFLIYFQGNSAPDKSGLPSDRFSAERTGGSVSTLTIQRTQQEDSAVYLCASSPTATYGYTFGSGTRLTVV.

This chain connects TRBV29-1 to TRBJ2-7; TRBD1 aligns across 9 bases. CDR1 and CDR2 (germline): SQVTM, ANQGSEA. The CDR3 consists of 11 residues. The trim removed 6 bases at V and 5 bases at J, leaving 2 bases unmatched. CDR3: CSVDRGNEQYF. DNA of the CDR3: TGCAGCGTAGACAGGGGGAACGAGCAGTACTTC.

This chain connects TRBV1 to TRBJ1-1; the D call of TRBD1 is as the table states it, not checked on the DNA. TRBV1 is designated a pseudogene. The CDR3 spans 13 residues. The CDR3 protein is CTTSDRGDTEAFF. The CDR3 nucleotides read TGCACCACCTCGGACAGGGGTGACACTGAAGCTTTCTTT.

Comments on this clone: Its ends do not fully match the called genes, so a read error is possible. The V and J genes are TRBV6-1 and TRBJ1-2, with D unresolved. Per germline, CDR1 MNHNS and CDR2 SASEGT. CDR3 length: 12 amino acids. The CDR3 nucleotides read TGTGCCAGCAGTGAGAGGGCGCGGACTTGGGCCTTC. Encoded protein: CASSERARTWAF.

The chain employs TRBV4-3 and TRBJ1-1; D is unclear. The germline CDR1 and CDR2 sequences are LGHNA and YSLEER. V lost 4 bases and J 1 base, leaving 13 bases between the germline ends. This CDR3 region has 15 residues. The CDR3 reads CASSPRVGWNTEAFF. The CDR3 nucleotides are TGCGCCAGCAGCCCCCGTGTTGGCTGGAACACTGAAGCTTTCTTT.

This CDR3 is CASSRDSNTEAFF. The DNA of the CDR3 is TGTGCCAGCAGCCGGGACTCGAACACTGAAGCTTTCTTT. The rearrangement uses TRBV7-3 and TRBJ1-1, with a possible D match to TRBD1 (5 bases). Germline lookup yields CDR1 SGHTA and CDR2 FQGTGA. The V end was cut by 5 bases, the J end by 1 base, with 8 bases between. This CDR3 comprises 13 residues. Filled out from reference TRBV7-3 and TRBJ1-1, the complete variable domain reads GAGVSQTPSNKVTEKGKYVELRCDPISGHTALYWYRQSLGQGPEFLIYFQGTGAADDSGLPNDRFFAVRPEGSVSTLKIQRTERGDSAVYLCASSRDSNTEAFFGQGTRLTVV.

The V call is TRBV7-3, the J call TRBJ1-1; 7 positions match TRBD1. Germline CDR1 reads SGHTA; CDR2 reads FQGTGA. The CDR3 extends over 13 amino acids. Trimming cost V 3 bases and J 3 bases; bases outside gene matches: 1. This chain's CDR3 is CASSLGTDTEAFF. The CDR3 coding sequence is TGTGCCAGCAGCTTGGGGACAGACACTGAAGCTTTCTTT.

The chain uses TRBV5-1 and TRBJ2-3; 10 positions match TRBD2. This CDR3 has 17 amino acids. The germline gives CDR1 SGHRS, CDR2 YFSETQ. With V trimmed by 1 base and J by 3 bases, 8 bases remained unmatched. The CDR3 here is CASSLSVAGGGTDTQYF. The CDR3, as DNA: TGCGCCAGCAGCTTGTCGGTAGCGGGGGGCGGGACAGATACGCAGTATTTT.

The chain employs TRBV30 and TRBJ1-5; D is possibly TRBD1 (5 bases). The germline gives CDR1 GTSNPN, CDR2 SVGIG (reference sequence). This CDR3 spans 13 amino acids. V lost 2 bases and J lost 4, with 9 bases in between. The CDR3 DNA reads TGTGCCTGGAGTAAGGAGGGGAATCAGCCCCAGCATTTT. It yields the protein CAWSKEGNQPQHF. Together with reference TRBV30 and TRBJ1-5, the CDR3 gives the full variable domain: SQTIHQWPATLVQPVGSPLSLECTVEGTSNPNLYWYRQAAGRGLQLLFYSVGIGQISSEVPQNLSASRPQDRQFILSSKKLLLSDSGFYLCAWSKEGNQPQHFGDGTRLSIL.

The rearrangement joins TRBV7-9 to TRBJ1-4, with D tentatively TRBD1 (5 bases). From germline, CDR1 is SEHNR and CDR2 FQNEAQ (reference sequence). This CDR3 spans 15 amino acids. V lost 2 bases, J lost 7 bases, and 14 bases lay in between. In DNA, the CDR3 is TGTGCCAGCAGCTTAAGATCAAGGGGCTCTGAAAAACTGTTTTTT. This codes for CASSLRSRGSEKLFF.